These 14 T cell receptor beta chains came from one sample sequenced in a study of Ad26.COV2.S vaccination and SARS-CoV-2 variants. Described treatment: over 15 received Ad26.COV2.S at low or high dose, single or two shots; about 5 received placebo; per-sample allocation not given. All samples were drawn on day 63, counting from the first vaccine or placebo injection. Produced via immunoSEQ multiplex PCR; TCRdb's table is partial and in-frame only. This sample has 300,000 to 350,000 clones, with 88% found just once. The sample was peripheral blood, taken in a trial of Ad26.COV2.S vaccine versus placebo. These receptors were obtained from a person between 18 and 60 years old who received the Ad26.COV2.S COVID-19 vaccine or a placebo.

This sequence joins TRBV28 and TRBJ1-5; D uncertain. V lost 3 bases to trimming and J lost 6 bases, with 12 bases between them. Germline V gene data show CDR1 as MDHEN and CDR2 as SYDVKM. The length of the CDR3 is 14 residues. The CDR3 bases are TGTGCCAGCAGTTTCCCACGGGTTGGTCAGCCCCAGCATTTT. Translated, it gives CASSFPRVGQPQHF.

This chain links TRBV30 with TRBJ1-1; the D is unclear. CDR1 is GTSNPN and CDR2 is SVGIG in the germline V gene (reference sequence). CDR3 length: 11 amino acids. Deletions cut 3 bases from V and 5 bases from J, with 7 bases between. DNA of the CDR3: TGTGCCTGGAGCGCCGTTACTGAAGCTTTCTTT. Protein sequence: CAWSAVTEAFF.

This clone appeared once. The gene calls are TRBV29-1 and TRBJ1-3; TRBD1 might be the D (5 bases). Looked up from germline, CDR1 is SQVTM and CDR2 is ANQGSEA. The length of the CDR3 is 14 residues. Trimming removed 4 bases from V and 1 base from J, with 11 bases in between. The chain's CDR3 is CSVAASGSGNTIYF. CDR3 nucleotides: TGCAGCGTTGCGGCATCAGGGTCTGGAAACACCATATATTTT.

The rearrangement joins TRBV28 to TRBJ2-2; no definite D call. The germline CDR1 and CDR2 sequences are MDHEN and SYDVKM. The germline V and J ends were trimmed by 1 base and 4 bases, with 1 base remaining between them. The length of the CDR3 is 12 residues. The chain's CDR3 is CASSLSTGELFF. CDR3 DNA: TGTGCCAGCAGTTTATCCACCGGGGAGCTGTTTTTT.

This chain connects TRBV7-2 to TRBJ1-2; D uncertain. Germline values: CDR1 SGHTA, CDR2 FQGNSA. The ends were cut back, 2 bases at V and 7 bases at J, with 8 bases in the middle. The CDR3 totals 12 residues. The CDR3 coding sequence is TGTGCCAGCAGCTTAAATACGGGTGGCTACACCTTC. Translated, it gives CASSLNTGGYTF.

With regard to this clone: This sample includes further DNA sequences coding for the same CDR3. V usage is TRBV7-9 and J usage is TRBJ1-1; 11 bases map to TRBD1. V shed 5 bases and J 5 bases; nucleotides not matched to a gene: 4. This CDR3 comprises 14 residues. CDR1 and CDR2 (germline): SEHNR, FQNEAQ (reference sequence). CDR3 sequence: CASSSRDRGTEAFF. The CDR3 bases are TGTGCCAGCAGCAGCCGGGACAGGGGGACTGAAGCTTTCTTT.

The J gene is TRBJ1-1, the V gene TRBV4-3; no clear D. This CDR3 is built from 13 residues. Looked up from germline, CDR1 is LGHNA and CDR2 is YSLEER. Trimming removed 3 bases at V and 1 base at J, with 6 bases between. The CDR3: CASSQSENTEAFF. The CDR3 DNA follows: TGCGCCAGCAGCCAGTCCGAGAACACTGAAGCTTTCTTT.

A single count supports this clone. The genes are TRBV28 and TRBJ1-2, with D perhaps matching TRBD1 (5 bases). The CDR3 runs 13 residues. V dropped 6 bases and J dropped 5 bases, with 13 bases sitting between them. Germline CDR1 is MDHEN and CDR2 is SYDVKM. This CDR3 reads CASRGGDGYGYTF. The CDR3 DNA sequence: TGTGCCAGCAGGGGAGGGGACGGTTATGGCTACACCTTC.

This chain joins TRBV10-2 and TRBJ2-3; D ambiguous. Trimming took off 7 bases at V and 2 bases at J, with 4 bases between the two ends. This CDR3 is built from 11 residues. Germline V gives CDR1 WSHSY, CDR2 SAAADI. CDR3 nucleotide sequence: TGCGCCAGCACAGTCACAGATACGCAGTATTTT. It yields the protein CASTVTDTQYF.

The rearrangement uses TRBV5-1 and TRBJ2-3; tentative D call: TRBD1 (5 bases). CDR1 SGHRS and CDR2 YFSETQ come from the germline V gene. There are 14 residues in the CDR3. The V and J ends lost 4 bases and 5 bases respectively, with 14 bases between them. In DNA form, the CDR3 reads TGCGCCAGCAGCGGGGCGTCCGGGTTAGATACGCAGTATTTT. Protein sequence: CASSGASGLDTQYF.

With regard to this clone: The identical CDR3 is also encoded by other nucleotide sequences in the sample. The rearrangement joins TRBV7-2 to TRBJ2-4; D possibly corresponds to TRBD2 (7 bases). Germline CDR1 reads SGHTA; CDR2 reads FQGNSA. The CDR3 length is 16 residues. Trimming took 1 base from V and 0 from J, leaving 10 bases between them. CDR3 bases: TGTGCCAGCAGCTTAGACGGGGGGCGAGCCAAAAACATTCAGTACTTC. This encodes CASSLDGGRAKNIQYF.

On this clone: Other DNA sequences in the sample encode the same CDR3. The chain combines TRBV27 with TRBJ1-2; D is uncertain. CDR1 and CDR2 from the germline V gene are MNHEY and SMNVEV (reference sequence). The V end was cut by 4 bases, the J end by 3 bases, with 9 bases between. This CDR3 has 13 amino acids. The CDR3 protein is CASSSQGYYGYTF. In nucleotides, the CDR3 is TGTGCCAGCAGTTCCCAAGGGTACTATGGCTACACCTTC.

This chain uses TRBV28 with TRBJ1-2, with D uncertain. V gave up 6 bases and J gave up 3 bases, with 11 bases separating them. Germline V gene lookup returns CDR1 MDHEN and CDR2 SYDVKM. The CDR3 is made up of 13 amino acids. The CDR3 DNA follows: TGTGCCAGCAGCCCCGGGCCGTACTATGGCTACACCTTC. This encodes CASSPGPYYGYTF.

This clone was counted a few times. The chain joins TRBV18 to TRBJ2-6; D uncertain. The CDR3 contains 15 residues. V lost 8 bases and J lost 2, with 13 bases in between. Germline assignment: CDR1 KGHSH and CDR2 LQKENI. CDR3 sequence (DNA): TGTGCCAGCCGCCACTTAGCAGCTGGGGCCAACGTCCTGACTTTC. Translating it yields CASRHLAAGANVLTF.